Below, 10 T cell receptor beta chains from the same sample are listed, as sequenced in a study of cytomegalovirus exposure and HLA in healthy donors (dated by TCRdb to the late 2010s). The library was built by means of the immunoSEQ multiplex PCR assay. For the multiplex PCR, a mixture combining 60 forward primers for TCR Vbeta segments and 13 reverse primers for TCR Jbeta segments was used. TCRdb retrieved this table from immuneACCESS and kept in-frame rearrangements only. Not all clones are present; in checked studies, unresolved V genes account for under half, and no reason is known for the remainder. Counted in this sample were 65,000 to 85,000 clones; 70% to 90% of them appeared once. The ten most abundant clones make up roughly 2% of the sample. Sequencing was performed on PBMCs. The receptors originated from a woman aged 25 to 45 in good health and CMV-seronegative.

The chain is built from TRBV7-9 and TRBJ2-3, with 7 bases identical to TRBD1. The V and J ends lost 11 bases and 0 bases, in that order; junction bases with no gene match: 14. The CDR3 length is 16 residues. CDR1 and CDR2 (germline): SEHNR, FQNEAQ (reference sequence). The CDR3 is CAQPPGTEPSTDTQYF. DNA for the CDR3: TGTGCCCAACCCCCAGGGACAGAACCTAGCACAGATACGCAGTATTTT.

In its sample, this clone was seen a few times. The CDR3 loop is CASSLQTSGRTILYNEQFF. DNA of the CDR3: TGTGCCAGCAGCTTGCAGACTAGCGGGAGAACGATCTTATACAATGAGCAGTTCTTC. The chain recombines TRBV7-3 with TRBJ2-1; 12 bases line up with TRBD2. Germline V lookup: CDR1 SGHTA, CDR2 FQGTGA. The CDR3 contains 19 residues. The J segment lost 4 bases and the V segment lost 3 bases, leaving 13 bases of the junction unmatched. Using reference TRBV7-3 and TRBJ2-1 for the parts outside the CDR3, the full variable domain is GAGVSQTPSNKVTEKGKYVELRCDPISGHTALYWYRQSLGQGPEFLIYFQGTGAADDSGLPNDRFFAVRPEGSVSTLKIQRTERGDSAVYLCASSLQTSGRTILYNEQFFGPGTRLTVL.

This chain links TRBV15 with TRBJ2-1, with 7 bases lining up with TRBD1. This CDR3 is 11 amino acids long. V gave up 5 bases and J gave up 12 bases; unmatched junction bases: 4. Germline values: CDR1 LNHNV, CDR2 YYDKDF (reference sequence). DNA for the CDR3: TGTGCCACCAGCCTTACAGGGGCGCAGTTCTTC. It is translated as CATSLTGAQFF.

The rearrangement uses TRBV7-2 and TRBJ2-7, with D possibly being TRBD1 (7 bases). V shed 1 base and J shed 6 bases, with 13 bases lying between them. The CDR3 runs 14 residues. Germline V gives CDR1 SGHTA, CDR2 FQGNSA. Written as DNA, the CDR3 is TGTGCCAGCAGCTTAGGGGCAGGGGGAGGCGAGCAGTACTTC. It yields the protein CASSLGAGGGEQYF.

The chain uses TRBV19 and TRBJ1-2; 7 nucleotides line up with TRBD1. The trim removed 1 base at V and 3 bases at J, leaving 11 bases unmatched. This CDR3 has 17 amino acids. Germline V gives CDR1 LNHDA, CDR2 SQIVND (reference sequence). As DNA, the CDR3 is TGTGCCAGTAGTATAGTGGTGGGGGACAGTTCCCACTATGGCTACACCTTC. This codes for CASSIVVGDSSHYGYTF.

This clone was observed a few times. The CDR3 sequence is CASSQDPIDYAGELFF. The DNA of the CDR3 is TGCGCCAGCAGCCAAGACCCCATTGACTATGCCGGGGAGCTGTTTTTT. The rearrangement joins TRBV4-1 to TRBJ2-2; weak D call: TRBD2 (5 bases). CDR3 length equals 16 residues. Germline loops: CDR1 MGHRA, CDR2 YSYEKL. V was cut by 0 bases and J by 6 bases, with 14 bases left in between.

This chain uses TRBV6-1 with TRBJ2-5, with TRBD1 matching over 9 bases. V was pared by 5 bases and J by 5 bases, with 6 bases of the junction left unmatched. CDR3 length: 14 residues. Germline V gene lookup returns CDR1 MNHNS and CDR2 SASEGT. The CDR3 loop is CASSTNRGRETQYF. CDR3 DNA: TGTGCCAGCAGTACGAACAGGGGGCGGGAGACCCAGTACTTC.

The count of this clone is one. The chain joins TRBV2 to TRBJ2-5, with D possibly TRBD2 on 5 matching bases. This CDR3 is built from 11 residues. Looked up from germline, CDR1 is SNHLY and CDR2 is FYNNEI. V lost 7 bases to trimming and J lost 5 bases, with 8 bases between them. The CDR3, as DNA: TGTGCCAGCACCGGGAAGGAGACCCAGTACTTC. Translating gives CASTGKETQYF.

Only a few counts were recorded for this clone. V usage is TRBV6-1 and J usage is TRBJ2-7, with 13 positions matching TRBD2. Germline V gene sequence: CDR1 MNHNS, CDR2 SASEGT. V shed 3 bases and J 6 bases; nucleotides not matched to a gene: 8. This CDR3 comprises 16 residues. The CDR3 coding sequence is TGTGCCAGCAGTGAGATGAGGACTAGCGGGAGTGGCGAGCAGTACTTC. Translation: CASSEMRTSGSGEQYF.

The chain employs TRBV10-1 and TRBJ1-1; 8 bases line up with TRBD1. The CDR3 runs to 15 residues. In germline, CDR1 is WNHNN, CDR2 SYGVQD (reference sequence). Trimming removed 7 bases from V and 7 bases from J; junction bases left unmatched: 14. As DNA, the CDR3 is TGCGCCAGCACCGAAAGAGGACAGGGTCTGGGTGAAGCTTTCTTT. Protein: CASTERGQGLGEAFF.